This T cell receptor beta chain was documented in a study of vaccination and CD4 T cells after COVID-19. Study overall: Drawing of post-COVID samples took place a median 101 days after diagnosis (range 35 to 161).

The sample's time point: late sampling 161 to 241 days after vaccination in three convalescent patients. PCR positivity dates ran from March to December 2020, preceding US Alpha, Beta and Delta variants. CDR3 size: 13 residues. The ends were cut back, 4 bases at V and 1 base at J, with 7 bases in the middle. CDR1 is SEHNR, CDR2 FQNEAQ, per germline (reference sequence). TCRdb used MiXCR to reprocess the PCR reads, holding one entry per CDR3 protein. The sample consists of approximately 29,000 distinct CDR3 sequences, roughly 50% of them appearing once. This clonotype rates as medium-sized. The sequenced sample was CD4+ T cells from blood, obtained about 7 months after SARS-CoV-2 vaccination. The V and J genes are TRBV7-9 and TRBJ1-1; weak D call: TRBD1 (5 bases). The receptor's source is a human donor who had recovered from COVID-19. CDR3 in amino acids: CASSSDRNTEAFF. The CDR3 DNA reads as TGTGCCAGCAGCTCCGACAGGAACACTGAAGCTTTCTTT.